This paragraph covers one T cell receptor beta chain sequence. The V and J ends lost 3 bases and 4 bases respectively, with 13 bases between them. The CDR3 covers 14 residues. From germline, CDR1 is MNHEY and CDR2 SMNVEV (reference sequence). This sample stems from a study of OX40 agonist ivuxolimab in advanced cancers. Sequenced by immunoSEQ multiplex PCR; TCRdb stores in-frame clones only, minus some. The sample carries approximately 15,000 clones, 60% to 80% recorded once. The genes are TRBV27 and TRBJ2-7; a possible D gene is TRBD2 (5 bases). Specimen: CD4+ or CD8+ T cells sorted from blood, collected in a trial of the OX40 agonist ivuxolimab. This receptor was identified in an adult with an advanced solid tumor such as melanoma, head and neck, liver or kidney cancer. The CDR3 DNA follows: TGTGCCAGCAGTTTCCTGGGGAGCGAATACGAGCAGTACTTC. The encoded protein is CASSFLGSEYEQYF.